This TCR beta chain was captured by sequencing in a study of blood T cell repertoires in COVID-19. Study information: Samples taken during acute and convalescent COVID-19 were collected in the United States, Italy and Spain. Nucleic acid was either cDNA or gDNA, and it came from T cells, B-cell-depleted T cells, or PBMCs.

CDR3 length equals 15 residues. Trimming pared 1 base from V and 0 bases from J, leaving 9 bases between. Germline loops: CDR1 MGHRA, CDR2 YSYEKL. This clone was seen only once. Original handling: Quantification of nucleated cells was approximated via reference gene primer amplification. Profiling relied on immunoSEQ multiplex PCR, and the TCRdb table lists in-frame clones only, not all of them. That table gives V, J and clone size, and the DNA gave D and trimming. Here the sample spans approximately 190,000 clones, 75% to 90% being singletons. Sequenced input: peripheral blood. V and J are TRBV4-1 and TRBJ1-1; D unclear. This clonotype was sampled from a man aged 55-75 years with acute or convalescent COVID-19. The CDR3 protein is CASSQVEGVNTEAFF. CDR3 in DNA: TGCGCCAGCAGCCAAGTGGAGGGAGTGAACACTGAAGCTTTCTTT.